The 9 T cell receptor beta chains presented below share a single source sample, sequenced in a study of blood T cell repertoires in COVID-19 (TCRdb year 2020). The library was made by the immunoSEQ multiplex PCR assay. Imported from immuneACCESS, the table was reduced by TCRdb to in-frame sequences with V and J called. These copies leave out some clones; in studies compared against another copy, an unresolved V gene accounts for under half, and the cause of the remainder is not known. Present in this sample are about 260,000 clones, 84% of which were seen just once. Together, the top ten hold approximately 1.4% of the sample. Sequencing input: peripheral blood. The source is a middle-aged woman who had recovered from COVID-19.

This chain links TRBV19 with TRBJ2-5, with 7 bases lining up with TRBD2. The CDR3 contains 13 residues. V shed 4 bases and J 5 bases; nucleotides not matched to a gene: 4. Germline assignment: CDR1 LNHDA and CDR2 SQIVND (reference sequence). CDR3 nucleotide sequence: TGTGCCAGTAGTACTACTAGCGTGGAGACCCAGTACTTC. Protein sequence: CASSTTSVETQYF.

The V gene is TRBV28, the J gene TRBJ1-3; D gene uncertain. Germline values: CDR1 MDHEN, CDR2 SYDVKM. This CDR3 contains 13 residues. Between the trimmed V and J ends, which lost 3 bases and 4 bases, there was a span of 7 bases. The CDR3 DNA reads as TGTGCCAGCAGTTTCGCGGTCGGAAACACCATATATTTT. Amino acid sequence: CASSFAVGNTIYF.

The chain recombines TRBV19 with TRBJ1-5; D is perhaps TRBD1 (6 bases). Germline lookup yields CDR1 LNHDA and CDR2 SQIVND (reference sequence). This CDR3 has 13 amino acids. V was cut by 6 bases and J by 3 bases, with 9 bases left in between. CDR3 DNA sequence: TGTGCCAGTAGAGGACAGACCAATCAGCCCCAGCATTTT. Amino acids: CASRGQTNQPQHF. The variable domain in full, completed from reference TRBV19 and TRBJ1-5, reads DGGITQSPKYLFRKEGQNVTLSCEQNLNHDAMYWYRQDPGQGLRLIYYSQIVNDFQKGDIAEGYSVSREKKESFPLTVTSAQKNPTAFYLCASRGQTNQPQHFGDGTRLSIL.

The chain combines TRBV25-1 with TRBJ2-1; D not resolved. The CDR3 has 13 residues. V lost 5 bases and J lost 6, with 11 bases in between. Germline assignment: CDR1 MGHDK and CDR2 SYGVNS. The CDR3 DNA is TGTGCCAGCAGTACCCGACTTAGCAATGAGCAGTTCTTC. It is translated as CASSTRLSNEQFF.

J is TRBJ1-2 and V is TRBV5-1; the match to TRBD1 covers 9 bases. Per the germline V gene, CDR1 is SGHRS and CDR2 is YFSETQ. Unmatched junction bases numbered 11, after V lost 4 bases and J lost 7 bases. This CDR3 region has 15 residues. The CDR3 sequence: CASSPTGGKSFGYTF. CDR3 bases: TGCGCCAGCAGCCCCACAGGGGGCAAGTCGTTTGGCTACACCTTC.

This chain links TRBV5-1 with TRBJ1-2; 7 bases match TRBD1. V trimming: 4 bases; J trimming: 4 bases; junction bases outside the gene matches: 19. Per germline, CDR1 SGHRS and CDR2 YFSETQ. This CDR3 has 18 amino acids. This CDR3 reads CASSPRRQGGGFSYGYTF. The CDR3 DNA reads as TGCGCCAGCAGCCCGCGGAGACAGGGTGGAGGGTTTAGCTATGGCTACACCTTC.

This clone was seen once. The V and J genes are TRBV2 and TRBJ1-4, with 9 nucleotides matching TRBD1. CDR3 length: 15 residues. Germline V CDR1 and CDR2: SNHLY, FYNNEI. V lost 11 bases and J lost 3; bases outside the gene matches: 10. The CDR3 DNA follows: TGTGCCGGAGGACAGGGGTTATCAGCTAATGAAAAACTGTTTTTT. This gives the protein CAGGQGLSANEKLFF. The full variable domain, its missing parts supplied by reference TRBV2 and TRBJ1-4, is EPEVTQTPSHQVTQMGQEVILRCVPISNHLYFYWYRQILGQKVEFLVSFYNNEISEKSEIFDDQFSVERPDGSNFTLKIRSTKLEDSAMYFCAGGQGLSANEKLFFGSGTQLSVL.

The V gene is TRBV2, the J gene TRBJ1-4; 7 positions match TRBD1. CDR1 SNHLY and CDR2 FYNNEI come from the germline V gene. CDR3 length equals 15 residues. Trimming took 6 bases from V and 2 from J; bases not matched to a gene: 6. The CDR3 DNA follows: TGTGCCAGCAGAACCCAGGGGGGCACTAATGAAAAACTGTTTTTT. Translating gives CASRTQGGTNEKLFF. Complete variable domain (other parts from reference TRBV2 and TRBJ1-4): EPEVTQTPSHQVTQMGQEVILRCVPISNHLYFYWYRQILGQKVEFLVSFYNNEISEKSEIFDDQFSVERPDGSNFTLKIRSTKLEDSAMYFCASRTQGGTNEKLFFGSGTQLSVL.

This chain connects TRBV6-5 to TRBJ2-1; D perhaps matches TRBD1 (6 bases). Germline assignment: CDR1 MNHEY and CDR2 SVGAGI. This CDR3 has 15 residues. V shed 8 bases and J shed 0 bases, with 14 bases lying between them. The CDR3 protein is CASGRQAFSYNEQFF. CDR3 sequence (DNA): TGTGCCAGCGGTCGACAGGCCTTCTCCTACAATGAGCAGTTCTTC.